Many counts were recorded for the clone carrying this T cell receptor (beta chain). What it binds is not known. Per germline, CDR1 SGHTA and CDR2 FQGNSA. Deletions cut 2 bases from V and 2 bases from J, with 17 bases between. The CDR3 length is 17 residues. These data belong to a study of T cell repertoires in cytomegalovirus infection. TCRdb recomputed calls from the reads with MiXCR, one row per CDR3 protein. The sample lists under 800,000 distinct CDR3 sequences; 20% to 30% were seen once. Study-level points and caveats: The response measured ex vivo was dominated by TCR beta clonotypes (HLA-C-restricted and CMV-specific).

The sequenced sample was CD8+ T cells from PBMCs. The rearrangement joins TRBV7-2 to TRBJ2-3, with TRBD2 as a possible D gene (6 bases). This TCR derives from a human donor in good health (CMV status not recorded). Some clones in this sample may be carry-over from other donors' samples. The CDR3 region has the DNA TGTGCCAGCAGCTTACCGTCTGACGGGGAGGTCACAGATACGCAGTATTTT. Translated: CASSLPSDGEVTDTQYF.